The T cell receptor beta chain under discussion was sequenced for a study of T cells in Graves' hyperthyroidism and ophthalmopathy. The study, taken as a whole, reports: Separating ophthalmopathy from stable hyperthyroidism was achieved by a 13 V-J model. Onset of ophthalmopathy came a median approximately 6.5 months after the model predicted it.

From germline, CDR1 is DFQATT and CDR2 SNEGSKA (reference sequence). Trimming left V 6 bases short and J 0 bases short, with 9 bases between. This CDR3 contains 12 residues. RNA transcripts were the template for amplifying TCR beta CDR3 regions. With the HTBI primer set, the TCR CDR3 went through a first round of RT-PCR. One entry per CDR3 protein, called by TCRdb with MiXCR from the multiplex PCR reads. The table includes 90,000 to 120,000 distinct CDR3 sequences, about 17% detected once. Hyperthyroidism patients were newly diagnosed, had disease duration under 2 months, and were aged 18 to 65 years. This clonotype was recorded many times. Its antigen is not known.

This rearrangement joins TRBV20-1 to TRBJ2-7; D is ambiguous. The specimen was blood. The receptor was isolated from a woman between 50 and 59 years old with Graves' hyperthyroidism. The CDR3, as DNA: TGCAGTGCCGCGGACGGCTCCTACGAGCAGTACTTC. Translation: CSAADGSYEQYF.